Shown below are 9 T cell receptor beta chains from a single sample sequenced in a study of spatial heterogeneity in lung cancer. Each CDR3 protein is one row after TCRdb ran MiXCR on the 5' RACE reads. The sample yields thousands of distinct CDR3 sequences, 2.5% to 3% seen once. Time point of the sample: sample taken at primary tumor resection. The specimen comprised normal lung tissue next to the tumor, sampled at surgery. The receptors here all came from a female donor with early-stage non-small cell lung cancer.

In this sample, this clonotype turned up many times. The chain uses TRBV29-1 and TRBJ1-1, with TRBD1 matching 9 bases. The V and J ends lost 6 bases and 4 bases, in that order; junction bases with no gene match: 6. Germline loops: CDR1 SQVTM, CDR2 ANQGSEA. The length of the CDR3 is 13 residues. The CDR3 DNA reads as TGCAGCGTGGATACGACAGGGGGCACTGAAGCTTTCTTT. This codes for CSVDTTGGTEAFF. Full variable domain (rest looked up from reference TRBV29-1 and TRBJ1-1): SAVISQKPSRDICQRGTSLTIQCQVDSQVTMMFWYRQQPGQSLTLIATANQGSEATYESGFVIDKFPISRPNLTFSTLTVSNMSPEDSSIYLCSVDTTGGTEAFFGQGTRLTVV.

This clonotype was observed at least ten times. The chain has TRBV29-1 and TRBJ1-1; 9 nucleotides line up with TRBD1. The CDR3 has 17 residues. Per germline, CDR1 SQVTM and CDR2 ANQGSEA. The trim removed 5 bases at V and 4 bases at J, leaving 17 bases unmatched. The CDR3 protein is CSVLLDRGLRYSTEAFF. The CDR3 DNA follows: TGCAGCGTTTTACTGGACAGGGGCCTTAGGTATAGCACTGAAGCTTTCTTT.

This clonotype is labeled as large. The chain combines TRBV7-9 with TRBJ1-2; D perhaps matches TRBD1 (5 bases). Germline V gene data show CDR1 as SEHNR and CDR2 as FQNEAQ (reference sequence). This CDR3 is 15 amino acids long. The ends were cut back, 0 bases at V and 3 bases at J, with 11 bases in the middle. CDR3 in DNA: TGTGCCAGCAGCTTAGCATCCGGGACCCACTATGGCTACACCTTC. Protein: CASSLASGTHYGYTF.

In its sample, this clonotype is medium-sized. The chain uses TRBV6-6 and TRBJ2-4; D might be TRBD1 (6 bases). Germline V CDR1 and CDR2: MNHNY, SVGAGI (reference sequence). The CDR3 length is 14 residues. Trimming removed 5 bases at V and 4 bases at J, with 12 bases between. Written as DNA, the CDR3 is TGTGCCAGCAGTGGGGGCCGTGTTAAAAACATTCAGTACTTC. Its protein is CASSGGRVKNIQYF.

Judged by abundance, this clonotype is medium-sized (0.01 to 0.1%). The CDR3, as DNA: TGTGCCAGCAGTGATACAGGGACGGGGGGCAATCAGCCCCAGCATTTT. Translated: CASSDTGTGGNQPQHF. The V gene is TRBV6-6, the J gene TRBJ1-5; D is possibly TRBD1 (6 bases). V gave up 5 bases and J gave up 2 bases, with 16 bases separating them. Germline CDR1 MNHNY, CDR2 SVGAGI (reference sequence). The CDR3 covers 16 residues.

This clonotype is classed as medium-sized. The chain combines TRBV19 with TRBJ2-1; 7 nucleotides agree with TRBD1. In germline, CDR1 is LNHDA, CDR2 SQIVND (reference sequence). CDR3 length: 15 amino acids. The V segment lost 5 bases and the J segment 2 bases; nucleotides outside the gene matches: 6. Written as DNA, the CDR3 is TGTGCCAGTAGTGTTGACCAGGGGGCCTACAATGAGCAGTTCTTC. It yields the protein CASSVDQGAYNEQFF.

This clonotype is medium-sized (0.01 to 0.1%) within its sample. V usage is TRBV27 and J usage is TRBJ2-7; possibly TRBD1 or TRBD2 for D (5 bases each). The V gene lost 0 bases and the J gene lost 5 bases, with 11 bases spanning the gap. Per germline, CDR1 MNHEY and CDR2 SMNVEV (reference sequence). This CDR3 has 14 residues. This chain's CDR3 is CASSLSGGIHEQYF. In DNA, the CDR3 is TGTGCCAGCAGTTTATCTGGGGGAATCCACGAGCAGTACTTC.

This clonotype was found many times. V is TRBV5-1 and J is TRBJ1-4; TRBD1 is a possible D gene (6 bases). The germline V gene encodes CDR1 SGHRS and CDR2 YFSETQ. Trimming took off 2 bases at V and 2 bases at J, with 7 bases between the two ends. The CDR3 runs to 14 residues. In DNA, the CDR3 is TGCGCCAGCAGCTTTGGGGGCACTAATGAAAAACTGTTTTTT. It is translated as CASSFGGTNEKLFF.

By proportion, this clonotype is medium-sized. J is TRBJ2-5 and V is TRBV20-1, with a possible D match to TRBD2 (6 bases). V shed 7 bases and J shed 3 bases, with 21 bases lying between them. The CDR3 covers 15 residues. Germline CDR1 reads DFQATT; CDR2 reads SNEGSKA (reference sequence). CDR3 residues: CSGFGRGGGKETQYF. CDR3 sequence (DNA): TGCAGTGGCTTCGGGCGGGGTGGGGGAAAAGAGACCCAGTACTTC.